This TCR beta chain is from a study of blood T cell repertoires in COVID-19. Across the study: Some COVID-19 samples were acute and others convalescent; all came from the United States, Italy and Spain. In each case, the material was cDNA or gDNA derived from T cells, B-cell-depleted T cells, or PBMCs.

The method was immunoSEQ multiplex PCR; TCRdb's version includes in-frame clones alone and lacks a portion of them. The table has some 270,000 clones, more than 70% seen once; the top ten hold 5.5% to 6%. The germline V gene has CDR1 MNHEY and CDR2 SVGEGT. This CDR3 comprises 15 residues. V dropped 5 bases and J dropped 3; count of bases not matched to a gene: 7. This sequence was found in a woman older than 75 with COVID-19, enrolled during active disease. Sequencing was carried out using peripheral blood. The chain recombines TRBV6-2 or TRBV6-3 with TRBJ1-1; 9 nucleotides agree with TRBD1. The CDR3 sequence is CASSPPGTGYTEAFF. The CDR3 DNA follows: TGTGCCAGCAGTCCCCCCGGGACAGGGTACACTGAAGCTTTCTTT.